Listed below are T cell receptor beta chains from one sample, sequenced in a study of T cell repertoires in cytomegalovirus infection. One entry per CDR3 protein, called by TCRdb with MiXCR from the reads. The sample holds just under 500,000 distinct CDR3 sequences; around a third are singletons and the top ten take under 20%. These TCRs' antigens remain unknown. Source: cultured PBMCs, taken from culture after CMV antigen stimulation. The receptors were gathered from a human donor in good health (CMV status not recorded). Some clones in this sample may be carry-over from other donors' samples. Each CDR3 is given with its conserved first and last residue. Each record gives: clone size, J gene, D gene, V gene, CDR3 protein, CDR3 DNA. A D gene is named only where the DNA matches it firmly. Size tells how often a clone was seen (once, few, many) or the class of an expanded clone, and some rows leave it out.

. TRBJ2-5 . TRBV11-1 CASGTGAKETQYF TGTGCCAGCGGAACCGGGGCCAAAGAGACCCAGTACTTC
. TRBJ2-1 TRBD2 TRBV20-1 CSARREADNEQFF TGCAGTGCCAGACGGGAGGCGGACAATGAGCAGTTCTTC
few TRBJ1-3 . TRBV6-5 CASSYLPTEGNTIYF TGTGCCAGCAGTTATCTCCCAACGGAGGGAAACACCATATATTTT
. TRBJ1-1 . TRBV27 CASSLIPGTEAFF TGTGCCAGCAGTTTAATCCCTGGGACTGAAGCTTTCTTT
once TRBJ2-3 . TRBV11-2 CASSWADTDTQYF TGTGCCAGCAGCTGGGCGGACACAGATACGCAGTATTTT
. TRBJ2-5 TRBD1 TRBV28 CASRWDRGSRETQYF TGTGCCAGCAGGTGGGACAGGGGCTCCCGAGAGACCCAGTACTTC
. TRBJ2-1 TRBD2 TRBV7-9 CASTGLAIYEQFF TGTGCCAGCACGGGACTAGCTATTTATGAGCAGTTCTTC
few TRBJ2-1 . TRBV4-2 CASSPKGEFYNEQFF TGTGCCAGCAGCCCTAAGGGGGAGTTCTACAATGAGCAGTTCTTC
. TRBJ2-3 . TRBV27 CASSTRLSGRPDTQYF TGTGCCAGCAGTACCCGCTTATCAGGGAGGCCAGATACGCAGTATTTT
. TRBJ2-1 TRBD2 TRBV6-1 CASSQTPGTSGNKNSYNEQFF TGTGCCAGCAGTCAGACCCCCGGGACTAGCGGGAACAAGAACTCCTACAATGAGCAGTTCTTC
once TRBJ2-1 . TRBV13 CASSLGLSTSRNRGNEQFF TGTGCCAGCAGCTTAGGCCTTAGTACTAGCAGGAATCGAGGCAATGAGCAGTTCTTC
once TRBJ2-5 TRBD2 TRBV5-5 CASSFRLADQETQYF TGTGCCAGCAGCTTCCGACTAGCGGACCAAGAGACCCAGTACTTC
few TRBJ2-6 TRBD1 TRBV19 CATSRQGTGANVLTF TGTGCCACGTCACGACAGGGGACTGGGGCCAACGTCCTGACTTTC
. TRBJ1-5 . TRBV6-6 CASSLGQTSQPQHF TGTGCCAGCAGTTTAGGACAGACAAGTCAGCCCCAGCATTTT
. TRBJ2-1 TRBD2 TRBV7-9 CASSFTSGSISVKQFF TGTGCCAGCAGCTTTACTAGCGGGAGCATTAGTGTCAAGCAGTTCTTC
. TRBJ1-2 . TRBV9 CASSPWTETNGYTF TGTGCCAGCAGCCCCTGGACAGAGACGAATGGCTACACCTTC
. TRBJ2-5 TRBD1 TRBV7-2 CASRWGTGNQETQYF TGTGCCAGCAGGTGGGGGACAGGGAACCAAGAGACCCAGTACTTC
. TRBJ2-1 . TRBV5-4 CAVRGPSGDNEQFF TGTGCCGTCCGGGGGCCTAGCGGAGACAATGAGCAGTTCTTC
many TRBJ2-1 . TRBV7-2 CASSLLGYNEQFF TGTGCCAGCAGCTTACTAGGGTACAATGAGCAGTTCTTC
. TRBJ2-3 TRBD2 TRBV5-1 CASSYSGSMAGESPDTQYF TGCGCCAGCAGCTATTCGGGTAGCATGGCGGGGGAGAGCCCAGATACGCAGTATTTT
many TRBJ2-7 TRBD2 TRBV28 CASRGLAGGEQYF TGTGCCAGCAGGGGACTAGCGGGAGGCGAGCAGTACTTC
. TRBJ2-1 . TRBV7-2 CASSLLWANEQFF TGTGCCAGCAGCTTGCTGTGGGCCAATGAGCAGTTCTTC
. TRBJ2-1 . TRBV19 CASSTSGFCFF TGTGCCAGTAGCACCAGTGGGTTCTGCTTCTTC
. TRBJ2-1 TRBD2 TRBV10-3 CAISESFGLAGTRHEQFF TGTGCCATCAGTGAGTCTTTTGGACTAGCGGGAACCCGCCATGAGCAGTTCTTC
many TRBJ1-3 . TRBV12-3/TRBV12-4 CASSWLGNTIYF TGTGCCAGCAGTTGGTTGGGAAACACCATATATTTT
many TRBJ2-7 TRBD2 TRBV7-2 CASSTTPYLLAGDEQYF TGTGCCAGCAGCACGACTCCCTACTTACTAGCGGGGGACGAGCAGTACTTC